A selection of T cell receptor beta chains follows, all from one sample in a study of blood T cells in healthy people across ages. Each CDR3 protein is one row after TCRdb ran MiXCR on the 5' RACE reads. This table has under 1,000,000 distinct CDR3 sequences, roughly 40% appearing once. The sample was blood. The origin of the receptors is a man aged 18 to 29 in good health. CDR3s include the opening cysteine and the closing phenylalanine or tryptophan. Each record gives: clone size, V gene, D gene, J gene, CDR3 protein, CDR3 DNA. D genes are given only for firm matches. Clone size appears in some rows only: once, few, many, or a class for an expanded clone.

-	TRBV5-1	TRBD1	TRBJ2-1	CASSYDRVSDEQFF	TGCGCCAGCAGCTATGACAGGGTTTCGGATGAGCAGTTCTTC
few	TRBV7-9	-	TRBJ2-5	CASSFPQAKETQYF	TGTGCCAGCAGCTTCCCGCAGGCAAAAGAGACCCAGTACTTC
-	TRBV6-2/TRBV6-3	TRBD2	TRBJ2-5	CASNPPTSGGKETQYF	TGTGCCAGCAACCCGCCGACTAGCGGGGGAAAAGAGACCCAGTACTTC
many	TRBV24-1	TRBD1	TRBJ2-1	CATSEASGGNEQFF	TGTGCCACCAGTGAGGCCTCAGGGGGCAATGAGCAGTTCTTC
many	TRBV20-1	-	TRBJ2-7	CSARPLEQGGGSYEQYF	TGCAGTGCTAGACCACTGGAACAGGGAGGGGGCTCCTACGAGCAGTACTTC
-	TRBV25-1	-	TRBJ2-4	CASSELDPTLAKNIQYF	TGTGCCAGCAGTGAACTCGACCCCACACTAGCCAAAAACATTCAGTACTTC
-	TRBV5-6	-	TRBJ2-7	CASSGLDGSYEQYF	TGTGCCAGCAGCGGCCTTGACGGGAGCTACGAGCAGTACTTC
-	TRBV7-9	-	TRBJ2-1	CASSSRLYEQFF	TGTGCCAGCAGTTCCCGACTTTACGAGCAGTTCTTC
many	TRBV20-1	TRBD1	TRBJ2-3	CSASDRTGPDTQYF	TGCAGTGCTAGCGATCGGACAGGGCCAGATACGCAGTATTTT
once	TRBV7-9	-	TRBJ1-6	CASSLGQGLNSPPHF	TGTGCCAGCAGCTTAGGCCAGGGCCTAAATTCACCCCCCCACTTT
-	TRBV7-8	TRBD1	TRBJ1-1	CASSTGTGNKAFF	TGTGCCAGCAGCACCGGGACAGGGAACAAAGCTTTCTTT
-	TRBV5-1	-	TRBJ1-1	CASSTRQATNTEAFF	TGCGCCAGCAGCACGAGACAGGCGACGAACACTGAAGCTTTCTTT
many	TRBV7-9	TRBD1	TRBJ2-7	CASSSPGQSSYEQYF	TGTGCCAGCAGCTCACCGGGACAGTCCTCCTACGAGCAGTACTTC
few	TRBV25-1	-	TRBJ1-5	CASSERGEGNQPQHF	TGTGCCAGCAGTGAAAGAGGGGAGGGCAATCAGCCCCAGCATTTT
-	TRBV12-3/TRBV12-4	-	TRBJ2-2	CASSLWGTGELFF	TGTGCCAGCAGTTTATGGGGTACCGGGGAGCTGTTTTTT
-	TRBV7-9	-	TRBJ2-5	CASSLDRHHETQYF	TGTGCCAGCAGCCTTGACCGGCACCATGAGACCCAGTACTTC
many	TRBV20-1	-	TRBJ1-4	CSARETTNEKLFF	TGCAGTGCTAGAGAAACAACTAATGAAAAACTGTTTTTT
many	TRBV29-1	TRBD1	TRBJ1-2	CSVGTGNGYTF	TGCAGCGTAGGGACAGGGAATGGCTACACCTTC
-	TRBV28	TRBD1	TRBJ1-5	CASSDGQVGNQPQHF	TGTGCCAGCAGCGACGGACAGGTCGGCAATCAGCCCCAGCATTTT
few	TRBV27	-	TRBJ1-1	CASSPEQGMVTEAFF	TGTGCCAGCAGTCCCGAACAGGGTATGGTAACTGAAGCTTTCTTT
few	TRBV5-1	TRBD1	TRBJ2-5	CASSTPGTVSETQYF	TGCGCCAGCAGCACGCCCGGGACAGTCTCAGAGACCCAGTACTTC
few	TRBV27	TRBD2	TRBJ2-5	CASSRRASGGPIQETQYF	TGTGCCAGCAGTAGGCGGGCTAGCGGGGGCCCGATACAAGAGACCCAGTACTTC
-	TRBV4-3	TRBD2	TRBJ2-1	CTSTPTSRTSLNEQFF	TGCACCAGTACCCCCACTTCTCGGACTAGCCTTAATGAGCAGTTCTTC
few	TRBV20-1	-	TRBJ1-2	CSARSAGVGYGYTF	TGCAGTGCTAGGTCCGCAGGGGTCGGCTATGGCTACACCTTC
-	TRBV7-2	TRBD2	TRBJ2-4	CASSPGLAEETRYF	TGTGCCAGCAGCCCGGGACTAGCGGAAGAGACCCGGTACTTC
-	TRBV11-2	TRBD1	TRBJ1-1	CASGEDRGFLEAFF	TGTGCCTCTGGGGAGGACAGGGGCTTTCTCGAAGCTTTCTTT
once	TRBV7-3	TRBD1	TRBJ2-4	CASSRDRGNIQYF	TGTGCCAGCAGCAGGGACAGGGGAAACATTCAGTACTTC
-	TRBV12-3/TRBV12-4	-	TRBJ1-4	CTSRSGHKPEKLFF	TGTACCAGCAGGTCCGGGCACAAGCCCGAAAAACTGTTTTTT
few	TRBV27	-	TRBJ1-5	CAGSLGGTNQPQHF	TGTGCCGGCAGTTTAGGAGGGACCAATCAGCCCCAGCATTTT
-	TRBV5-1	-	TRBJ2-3	CASSLQGGADYTDTQYF	TGCGCCAGCAGCTTGCAGGGGGGCGCGGATTACACAGATACGCAGTATTTT
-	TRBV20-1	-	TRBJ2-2	CSAESTETGELFF	TGCAGTGCTGAGAGTACAGAGACCGGGGAGCTGTTTTTT
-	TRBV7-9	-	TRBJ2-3	CASSFKGSTDTQYF	TGTGCCAGCAGCTTTAAGGGGAGCACAGATACGCAGTATTTT
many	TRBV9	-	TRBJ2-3	CASSVGVGGTQYF	TGTGCCAGCAGCGTAGGTGTCGGCGGTACGCAGTATTTT
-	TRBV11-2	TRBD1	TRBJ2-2	CASSLWTGVTGELFF	TGTGCCAGCAGCTTGTGGACAGGGGTAACCGGGGAGCTGTTTTTT
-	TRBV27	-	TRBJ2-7	CASSLSEGTRSYEQYF	TGTGCCAGCAGTTTATCAGAGGGGACTCGGTCCTACGAGCAGTACTTC
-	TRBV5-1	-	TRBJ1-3	CASSADTSSGNTIYF	TGCGCCAGCAGCGCGGACACCTCCTCTGGAAACACCATATATTTT